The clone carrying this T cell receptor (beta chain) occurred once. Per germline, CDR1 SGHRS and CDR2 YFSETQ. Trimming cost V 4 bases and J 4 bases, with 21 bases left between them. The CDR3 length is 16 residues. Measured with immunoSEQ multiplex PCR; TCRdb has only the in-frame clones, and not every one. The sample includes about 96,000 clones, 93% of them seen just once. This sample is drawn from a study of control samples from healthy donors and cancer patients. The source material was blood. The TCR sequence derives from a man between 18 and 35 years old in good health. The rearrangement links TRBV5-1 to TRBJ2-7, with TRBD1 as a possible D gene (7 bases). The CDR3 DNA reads TGCGCCAGCAGCGGAGGGGACAGCCCGTCGCCGTACGAGCAGTACTTC. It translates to CASSGGDSPSPYEQYF.